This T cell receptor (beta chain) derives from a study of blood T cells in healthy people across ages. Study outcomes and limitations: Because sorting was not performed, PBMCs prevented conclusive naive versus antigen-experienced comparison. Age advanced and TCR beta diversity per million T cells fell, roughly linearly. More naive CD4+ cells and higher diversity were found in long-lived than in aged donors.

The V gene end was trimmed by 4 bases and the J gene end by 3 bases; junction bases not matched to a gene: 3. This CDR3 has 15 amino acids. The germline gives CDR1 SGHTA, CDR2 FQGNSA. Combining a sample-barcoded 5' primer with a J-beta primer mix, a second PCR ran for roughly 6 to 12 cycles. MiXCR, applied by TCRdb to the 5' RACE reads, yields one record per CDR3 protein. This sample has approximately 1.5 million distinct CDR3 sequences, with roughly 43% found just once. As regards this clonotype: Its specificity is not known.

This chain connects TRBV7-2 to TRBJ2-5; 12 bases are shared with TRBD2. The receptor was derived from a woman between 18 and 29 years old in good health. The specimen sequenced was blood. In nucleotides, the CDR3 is TGTGCCAGCAGCTCACTAGCGGGGGGAAAAGAGACCCAGTACTTC. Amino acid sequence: CASSSLAGGKETQYF.